This T cell receptor beta chain appears in the sequencing data of a study of cytotoxic CD8 clonotypes in ibrutinib-treated CLL. About the study: Across the patients, approximately ten were relapsed/refractory, over 14 treatment-naive and about 17 IGHV unmutated. Average yields of roughly 260,000 productive templates and 80,000 to 95,000 productive rearrangements characterized the samples.

Trimming pared 2 bases from V and 0 bases from J, leaving 11 bases between. The CDR3 runs to 15 residues. Germline V CDR1 and CDR2: SGHNT, YENEEA. The intended depth for sequencing was 1 in 200,000 to 1 in 1 million T cells. TCRdb keeps only in-frame clones here, not all; method: immunoSEQ multiplex PCR. The repertoire holds about 56,000 clones, around 55% seen once, with around 21% in the top ten. Study-wide findings and caveats: Baseline levels of clonality went above those of age-matched healthy donors and moved with circulating CD8+ T-cell counts.

As concerns this clone: Antigen: not known.

This sample comprised PBMCs, obtained after 24 months of ibrutinib treatment. The TCR sequence derives from a human donor with chronic lymphocytic leukemia. The chain carries TRBV11-3 and TRBJ2-7; TRBD1 might be the D (6 bases). The CDR3 is CASSLCPRGSYEQYF. Here the CDR3 DNA reads TGTGCCAGCAGCTTATGCCCCAGGGGCTCCTACGAGCAGTACTTC.